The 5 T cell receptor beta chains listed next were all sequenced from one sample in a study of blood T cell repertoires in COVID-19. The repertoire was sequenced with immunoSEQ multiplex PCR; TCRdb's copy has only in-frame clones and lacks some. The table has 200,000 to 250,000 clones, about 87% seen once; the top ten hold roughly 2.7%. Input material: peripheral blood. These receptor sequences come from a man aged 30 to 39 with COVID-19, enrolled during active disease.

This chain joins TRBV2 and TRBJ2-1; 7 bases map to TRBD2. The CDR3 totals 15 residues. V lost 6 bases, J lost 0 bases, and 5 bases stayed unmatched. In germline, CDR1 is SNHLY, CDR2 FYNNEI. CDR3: CASRPAGSSYNEQFF. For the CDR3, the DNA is TGTGCCAGCAGACCAGCGGGGAGCTCCTACAATGAGCAGTTCTTC. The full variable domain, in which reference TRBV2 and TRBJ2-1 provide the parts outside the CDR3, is EPEVTQTPSHQVTQMGQEVILRCVPISNHLYFYWYRQILGQKVEFLVSFYNNEISEKSEIFDDQFSVERPDGSNFTLKIRSTKLEDSAMYFCASRPAGSSYNEQFFGPGTRLTVL.

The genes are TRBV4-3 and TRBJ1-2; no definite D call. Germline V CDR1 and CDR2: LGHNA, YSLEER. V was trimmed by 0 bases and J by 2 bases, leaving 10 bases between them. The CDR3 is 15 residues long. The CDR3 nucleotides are TGCGCCAGCAGCCAAGATACGGCAGGAAACTATGGCTACACCTTC. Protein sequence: CASSQDTAGNYGYTF.

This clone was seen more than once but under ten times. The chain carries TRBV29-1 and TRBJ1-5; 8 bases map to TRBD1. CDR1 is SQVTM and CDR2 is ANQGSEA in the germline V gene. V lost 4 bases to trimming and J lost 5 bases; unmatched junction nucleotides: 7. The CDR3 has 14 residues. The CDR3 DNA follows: TGCAGCGTTGGGGTGGGACAGGCGGATCAGCCCCAGCATTTT. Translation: CSVGVGQADQPQHF.

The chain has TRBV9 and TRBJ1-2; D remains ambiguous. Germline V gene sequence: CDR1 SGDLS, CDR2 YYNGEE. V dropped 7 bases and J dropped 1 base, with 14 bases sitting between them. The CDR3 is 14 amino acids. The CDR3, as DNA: TGTGCCAGCGCAAAAGCACAGATTAACTATGGCTACACCTTC. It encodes CASAKAQINYGYTF.

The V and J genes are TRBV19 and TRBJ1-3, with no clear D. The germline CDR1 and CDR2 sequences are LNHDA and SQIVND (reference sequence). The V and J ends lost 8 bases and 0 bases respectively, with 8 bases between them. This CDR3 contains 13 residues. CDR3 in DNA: TGTGCCAGTTCTACCCCCTCTGGAAACACCATATATTTT. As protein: CASSTPSGNTIYF.